This is a list of T cell receptor beta chains from one sample in a study of T cells expressing NK-cell markers. For each CDR3 protein, TCRdb gives one entry from its re-call of the 5' RACE reads, without DNA. The sample holds about 400,000 distinct CDR3 sequences. Sequences were obtained from blood T cells: a sorted CD56 or NKG2C T cell subset, CD4+ or CD8+ T cells, or bulk PBMC T cells (not recorded which). All receptors derive from a woman between 50 and 59 years old in good health. Each CDR3 is given with its conserved first and last residue.

TRBJ1-1 | TRBV3-1 | CASSQDIKFGMNTEAFF
TRBJ2-1 | TRBV6-1 | CASSRERGTNNEQFF
TRBJ2-3 | TRBV4-1 | CASGLLAASTDTQYF
TRBJ2-5 | TRBV3-1 | CASSHTRDHEETQYF
TRBJ1-2 | TRBV27 | CASSRDRGGYTF
TRBJ2-1 | TRBV19 | CASSTLAGGYNEQFF
TRBJ1-1 | TRBV5-1 | CASGRGQTEAFF
TRBJ1-2 | TRBV12-3/TRBV12-4 | CASRRTDYGYTF
TRBJ1-3 | TRBV28 | CASSPDRAGNTIYF
TRBJ2-1 | TRBV3-1 | CASSRRLAETYNEQFF
TRBJ2-6 | TRBV6-2/TRBV6-3 | CASSYSMGGGANVLTF
TRBJ1-5 | TRBV27 | CASRRGGQPQHF
TRBJ2-3 | TRBV4-1 | CASSQGGLAGSTDTQYF
TRBJ1-1 | TRBV6-5 | CASSPGPTGGNTEAFF
TRBJ2-4 | TRBV11-3 | CASSQTGGNIQYF
TRBJ2-5 | TRBV15 | CATSLPGGGKETQYF
TRBJ2-5 | TRBV18 | CASSPGITRSQYF
TRBJ2-3 | TRBV20-1 | CSARDRKRGTDTQYF
TRBJ2-3 | TRBV7-2 | CASSLVDRDTQYF
TRBJ2-1 | TRBV18 | CASNRGPAIRNEQFF
TRBJ1-2 | TRBV20-1 | CSAREDGRANYGYTF
TRBJ2-1 | TRBV3-1 | CASSHRDYDEQFF
TRBJ2-5 | TRBV15 | CATSRDVDPGETQYF
TRBJ2-5 | TRBV2 | CASSEQGFGETQYF
TRBJ2-5 | TRBV15 | CATSPGWETQYF
TRBJ2-5 | TRBV25-1 | CASSEFVWGVVETQYF
TRBJ2-1 | TRBV29-1 | CSAKRGGRLSNEQFF
TRBJ2-3 | TRBV12-3/TRBV12-4 | CASSSLGLAGTDTQYF
TRBJ2-1 | TRBV7-9 | CASRLISGGGYNEQFF